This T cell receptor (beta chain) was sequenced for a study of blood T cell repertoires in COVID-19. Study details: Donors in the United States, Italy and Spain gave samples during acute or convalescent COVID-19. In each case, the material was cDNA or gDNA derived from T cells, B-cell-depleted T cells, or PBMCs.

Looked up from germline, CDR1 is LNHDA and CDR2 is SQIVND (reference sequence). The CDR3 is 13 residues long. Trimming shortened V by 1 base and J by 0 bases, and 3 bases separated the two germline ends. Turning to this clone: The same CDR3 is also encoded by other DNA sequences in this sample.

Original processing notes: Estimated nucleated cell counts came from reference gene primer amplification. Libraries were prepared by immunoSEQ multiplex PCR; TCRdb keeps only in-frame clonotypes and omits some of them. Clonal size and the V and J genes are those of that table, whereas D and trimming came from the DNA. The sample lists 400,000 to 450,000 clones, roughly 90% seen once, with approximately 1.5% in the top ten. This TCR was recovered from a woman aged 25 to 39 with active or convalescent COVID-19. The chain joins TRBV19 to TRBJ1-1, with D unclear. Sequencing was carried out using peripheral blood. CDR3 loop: CASSIGVNTEAFF. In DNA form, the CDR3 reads TGTGCCAGTAGTATAGGAGTGAACACTGAAGCTTTCTTT.